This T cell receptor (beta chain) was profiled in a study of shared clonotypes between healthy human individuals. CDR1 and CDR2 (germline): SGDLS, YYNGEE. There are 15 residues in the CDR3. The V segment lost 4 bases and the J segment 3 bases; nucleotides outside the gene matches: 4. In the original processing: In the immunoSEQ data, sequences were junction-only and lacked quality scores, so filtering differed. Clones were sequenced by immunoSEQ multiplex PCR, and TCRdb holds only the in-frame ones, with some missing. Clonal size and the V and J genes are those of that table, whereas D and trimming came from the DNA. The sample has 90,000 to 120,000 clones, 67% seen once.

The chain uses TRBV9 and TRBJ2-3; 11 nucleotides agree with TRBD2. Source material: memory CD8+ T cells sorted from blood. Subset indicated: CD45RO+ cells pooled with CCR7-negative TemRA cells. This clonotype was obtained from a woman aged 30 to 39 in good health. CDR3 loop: CASSTASGRTDTQYF. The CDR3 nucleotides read TGTGCCAGCAGCACCGCTAGCGGGAGGACAGATACGCAGTATTTT.